Presented here are 3 T cell receptor beta chains from one specimen sequenced in a study of shared clonotypes between healthy human individuals. Sequencing used immunoSEQ multiplex PCR; TCRdb keeps in-frame clones, though not all of them. The sample consists of approximately 320,000 clones, around 90% of them appearing once. Sequencing input: memory CD8+ T cells sorted from blood. This sample's subset: CD45RO+ cells pooled with CCR7-negative TemRA cells. Receptors were obtained from a man aged 18 to 30 in good health.

This clone was seen only a few times. The V and J genes are TRBV7-8 and TRBJ2-7; 8 nucleotides match TRBD1. V was pared by 1 base and J by 2 bases, with 10 bases of the junction left unmatched. Germline V gives CDR1 SGHVS, CDR2 FQNEAQ. CDR3 length: 17 amino acids. The CDR3 here is CASSLEEGQVKTYEQYF. Written as DNA, the CDR3 is TGTGCCAGCAGCTTAGAGGAGGGACAGGTTAAAACCTACGAGCAGTACTTC.

The chain combines TRBV6-6 with TRBJ2-1; D is possibly TRBD1 or TRBD2 (5 bases each). CDR1 is MNHNY and CDR2 is SVGAGI in the germline V gene (reference sequence). Trimming took 0 bases from V and 10 from J, leaving 10 bases between them. The CDR3 extends over 13 amino acids. The CDR3 protein is CASSYSAEGEQFF. DNA of the CDR3: TGTGCCAGCAGTTACTCGGCAGAGGGGGAGCAGTTCTTC.

This rearrangement joins TRBV19 to TRBJ1-2, with a possible D match to TRBD1 (6 bases). Germline-derived CDR1 and CDR2 are LNHDA and SQIVND (reference sequence). Trimming shortened V by 3 bases and J by 4 bases, and 12 bases separated the two germline ends. The CDR3 sequence is 14 residues long. In nucleotides, the CDR3 is TGTGCCAGTAGTATTCCCGGGGGCTCCTATGGCTACACCTTC. Translation: CASSIPGGSYGYTF.